The text below deals with one TCR beta chain. This entry is derived from a study of blood T cell repertoires in COVID-19. Study-level information: The United States, Italy and Spain were the sources of the acute and convalescent COVID-19 samples.

Source study methods: Reference gene primer amplification gave estimated nucleated cell counts. Only in-frame clones appear in the TCRdb table, and some are missing; sequencing was by immunoSEQ multiplex PCR. Clone size and the V and J calls come from that table; the DNA yielded D and trimming. This sample yields under 250,000 clones, of which 75% to 90% are seen a single time; over 3% belongs to the top ten. V lost 4 bases, J lost 0 bases, and 13 bases stayed unmatched. CDR3 length equals 17 residues. Germline V gene sequence: CDR1 GTSNPN, CDR2 SVGIG (reference sequence). The sequence was obtained from a woman aged 40 to 49 who had been exposed to COVID-19. The sample consisted of PBMCs or T cells enriched from blood (not recorded which). The rearrangement joins TRBV30 to TRBJ1-2, with 8 bases matching TRBD1. CDR3 nucleotide sequence: TGTGCCTGGAACCGGGACAGGAGGACCCCAGCTAACTATGGCTACACCTTC. The encoded protein is CAWNRDRRTPANYGYTF.